This T cell receptor (beta chain) was profiled in a study of T cell repertoires in cytomegalovirus infection. The overall study: Both recently identified HLA-C-restricted and well-studied HLA-B-restricted CMV epitopes were used in the study. Public TCR beta signatures marked donors with CMV infection and the matching HLA.

V shed 5 bases and J 3 bases; nucleotides not matched to a gene: 6. The germline CDR1 and CDR2 sequences are SGHVS and FNYEAQ. This CDR3 comprises 16 residues. TCRdb re-analysed the reads in MiXCR, keeping a single row per CDR3 protein. The table shows about 770,000 distinct CDR3 sequences, with 25% to 35% occurring only once. This clonotype appeared many times. The antigen remains unidentified. The sequence was obtained from a human donor in good health (CMV status not recorded). Some clones in this sample may be carry-over from other donors' samples. Sequenced here: cultured CD8+ T cells from PBMCs, sampled from culture after CMV antigen stimulation. The chain links TRBV7-6 to TRBJ2-2, with 10 bases that match TRBD1. Here the CDR3 DNA reads TGTGCCAGCAGCCCCGACAGGGGGCCGTACACCGGGGAGCTGTTTTTT. It specifies CASSPDRGPYTGELFF.